The clone carrying this T cell receptor (beta chain) appeared many times. A read error may be the cause here, since a much bigger clone is one base away. In germline, CDR1 is ENHRY, CDR2 SYGVKD. This CDR3 spans 15 amino acids. This specimen belongs to a study of tumor-infiltrating lymphocytes in oesophageal squamous cell carcinoma. TCRdb re-derived calls from the PCR reads in MiXCR, one entry per CDR3 protein. In the table there are over 15,000 distinct CDR3 sequences, about 50% of which are singletons. Specimen: esophageal tumor tissue. The gene calls are TRBV10-3 and TRBJ2-1; TRBD1 matches 10 bases. The DNA end lines up better with TRBJ2-7; the J call may be wrong. The clonotype was recovered from a male donor with esophageal squamous cell carcinoma. The CDR3 nucleotides read TGTGCCATCAGTACGACAGGGGGCTCCTACAATGAGCAGTACTTC. This encodes CAISTTGGSYNEQYF.